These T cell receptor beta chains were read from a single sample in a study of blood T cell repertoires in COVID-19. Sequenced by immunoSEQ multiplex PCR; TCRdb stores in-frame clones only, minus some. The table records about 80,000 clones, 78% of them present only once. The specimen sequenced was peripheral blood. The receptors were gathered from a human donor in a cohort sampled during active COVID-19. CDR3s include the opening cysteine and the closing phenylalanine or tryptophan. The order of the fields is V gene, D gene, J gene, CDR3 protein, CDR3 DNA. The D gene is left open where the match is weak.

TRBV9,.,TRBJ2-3,CASSVNPMAAVGTDTQYF,TGTGCCAGCAGCGTAAACCCCATGGCAGCGGTGGGAACGGATACGCAGTATTTT
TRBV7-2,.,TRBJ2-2,CASSLEAGKNTGELFF,TGTGCCAGCAGCTTAGAGGCGGGGAAGAACACCGGGGAGCTGTTTTTT
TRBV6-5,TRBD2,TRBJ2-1,CASSSLLAGSYNEQFF,TGTGCCAGCAGTTCCCTACTAGCGGGGTCCTACAATGAGCAGTTCTTC
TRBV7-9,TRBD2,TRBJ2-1,CASGEGSSGNNEQFF,TGTGCCAGCGGGGAAGGGTCTAGCGGGAACAATGAGCAGTTCTTC
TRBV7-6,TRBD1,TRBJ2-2,CASSLQEGQGYTGELFF,TGTGCCAGCAGCTTACAGGAGGGACAGGGGTACACCGGGGAGCTGTTTTTT
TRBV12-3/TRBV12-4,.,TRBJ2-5,CASSELGETQYF,TGTGCCAGCAGTGAGCTAGGAGAGACCCAGTACTTC
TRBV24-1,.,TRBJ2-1,CATSSKSHNEQFF,TGTGCCACCAGTTCCAAGAGCCACAATGAGCAGTTCTTC
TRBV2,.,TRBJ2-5,CASNWAGETQYF,TGTGCCAGCAATTGGGCGGGTGAGACCCAGTACTTC
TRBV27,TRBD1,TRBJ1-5,CASRQGGSNQPQHF,TGTGCCAGCAGACAGGGGGGTAGCAATCAGCCCCAGCATTTT
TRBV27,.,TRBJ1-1,CASRRTGLRAEAFF,TGTGCCAGCAGAAGAACAGGGCTTCGGGCTGAAGCTTTCTTT
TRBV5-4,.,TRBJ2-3,CASSLAMDTQYF,TGTGCCAGCAGCTTGGCCATGGATACGCAGTATTTT
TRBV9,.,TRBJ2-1,CASSVGLVSANEQFF,TGTGCCAGCAGCGTAGGGTTAGTTTCCGCCAATGAGCAGTTCTTC
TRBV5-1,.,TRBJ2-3,CASSLEPPRTDTQYF,TGCGCCAGCAGCTTGGAGCCCCCCCGCACAGATACGCAGTATTTT
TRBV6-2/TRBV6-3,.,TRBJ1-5,CASSGTPNQPQHF,TGTGCCAGCAGTGGGACACCCAATCAGCCCCAGCATTTT
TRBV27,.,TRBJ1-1,CASSSPRGALGEGNTEAFF,TGTGCCAGCAGTTCTCCCCGGGGGGCCCTCGGGGAGGGGAACACTGAAGCTTTCTTT